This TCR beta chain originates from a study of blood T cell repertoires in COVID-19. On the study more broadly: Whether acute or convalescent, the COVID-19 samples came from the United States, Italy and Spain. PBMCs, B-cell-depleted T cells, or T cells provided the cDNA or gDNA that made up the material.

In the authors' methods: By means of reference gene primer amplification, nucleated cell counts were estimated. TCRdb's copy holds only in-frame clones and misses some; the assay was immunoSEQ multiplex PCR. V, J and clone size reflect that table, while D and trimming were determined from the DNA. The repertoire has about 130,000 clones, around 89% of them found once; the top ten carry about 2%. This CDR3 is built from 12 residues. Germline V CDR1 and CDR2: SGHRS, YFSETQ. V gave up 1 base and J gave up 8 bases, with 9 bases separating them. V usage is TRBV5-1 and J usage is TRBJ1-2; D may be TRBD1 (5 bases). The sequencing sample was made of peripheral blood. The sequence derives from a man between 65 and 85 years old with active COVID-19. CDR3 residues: CASSLRGAGYTF. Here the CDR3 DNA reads TGCGCCAGCAGCTTGAGGGGCGCGGGCTACACCTTC.